Reported below is one T cell receptor beta chain. Its antigen is as yet unknown. The repertoire was sequenced with immunoSEQ multiplex PCR; TCRdb's copy has only in-frame clones and lacks some. The sample includes under 2.5 million clones, just under 95% of them seen just once. The sample is drawn from a study of shared clonotypes between healthy human individuals. Overall study context: Donors had three CD4 naive, three CD4 memory, two CD8 naive and one CD8 memory plate apiece. Study-wide findings and caveats: Lower generation probabilities were found for non-shared clonotypes than for those shared by all four donors. Depth of sequencing was expected to influence donor clonotype sharing. Naive CD4 clonotypes were shared across several donors at approximately 5.3%.

The V end was cut by 0 bases, the J end by 3 bases, with 9 bases between. Germline V lookup: CDR1 LGHNA, CDR2 YNFKEQ. CDR3 length equals 14 residues. Specimen: naive CD4+ T cells from PBMCs. Subset of the sample: CD45RA+ positively selected. The source of this sequence is a man aged 18 to 30 in good health. Some clones in this sample may be carry-over from other donors' samples. This chain links TRBV4-2 with TRBJ2-7; no firm D call. The CDR3 DNA reads TGTGCCAGCAGCCAAGACGCCAGGAACTACGAGCAGTACTTC. It encodes CASSQDARNYEQYF.